This T cell receptor (beta chain) was recovered during a study of OX40 agonist ivuxolimab in advanced cancers. Study details: Across the patients, intravenous ivuxolimab was delivered every 2 weeks at 0.01 to 10 mg/kg. Three individuals attained partial responses, comprising one hepatocellular carcinoma case and two cutaneous melanoma cases.

Profiling relied on immunoSEQ multiplex PCR, and the TCRdb table lists in-frame clones only, not all of them. The table lists 40,000 to 50,000 clones, around 88% of them singletons, with roughly an eighth in the top ten. V was clipped by 3 bases and J by 9 bases, with 18 bases between them. The CDR3 is 15 amino acids. CDR1 and CDR2 from the germline V gene are MGHRA and YSYEKL. Details on this clone: Its antigen remains unidentified.

Notes on the study in general: Fewer expanded clones were found on average in CD4+ than in CD8+ T cells.

V usage is TRBV4-1 and J usage is TRBJ2-1, with D maybe TRBD2 (7 bases). Sample: CD4+ or CD8+ T cells sorted from blood, taken in a trial of the OX40 agonist ivuxolimab. The sequence was collected from an adult with an advanced solid tumor such as melanoma, head and neck, liver or kidney cancer. The CDR3 region has the DNA TGCGCCAGCAGCCAGCAGGGGCGGGACTATACTGAGCAGTTCTTC. This codes for CASSQQGRDYTEQFF.